This entry describes one TCR beta chain. The data stem from a study of T cell changes during pregnancy in multiple sclerosis. Produced via immunoSEQ multiplex PCR; TCRdb's table is partial and in-frame only. The sample has around 100,000 clones, roughly 90% seen once. This CDR3 has 18 amino acids. Germline V CDR1 and CDR2: SGHVS, FNYEAQ. Unmatched junction bases numbered 9, after V lost 1 base and J lost 3 bases. This chain uses TRBV7-6 with TRBJ2-3; 11 nucleotides match TRBD2. This sequence was found in a female donor with multiple sclerosis, enrolled in a pregnancy study. Specimen: peripheral blood, collected after pregnancy. For the CDR3, the DNA is TGTGCCAGCAGCTTAGGATCCGGGGGACTAGCGGATACAGATACGCAGTATTTT. The encoded protein is CASSLGSGGLADTDTQYF. The whole variable domain, remainder taken from reference TRBV7-6 and TRBJ2-3, is GAGVSQSPRYKVTKRGQDVALRCDPISGHVSLYWYRQALGQGPEFLTYFNYEAQQDKSGLPNDRFSAERPEGSISTLTIQRTEQRDSAMYRCASSLGSGGLADTDTQYFGPGTRLTVL.